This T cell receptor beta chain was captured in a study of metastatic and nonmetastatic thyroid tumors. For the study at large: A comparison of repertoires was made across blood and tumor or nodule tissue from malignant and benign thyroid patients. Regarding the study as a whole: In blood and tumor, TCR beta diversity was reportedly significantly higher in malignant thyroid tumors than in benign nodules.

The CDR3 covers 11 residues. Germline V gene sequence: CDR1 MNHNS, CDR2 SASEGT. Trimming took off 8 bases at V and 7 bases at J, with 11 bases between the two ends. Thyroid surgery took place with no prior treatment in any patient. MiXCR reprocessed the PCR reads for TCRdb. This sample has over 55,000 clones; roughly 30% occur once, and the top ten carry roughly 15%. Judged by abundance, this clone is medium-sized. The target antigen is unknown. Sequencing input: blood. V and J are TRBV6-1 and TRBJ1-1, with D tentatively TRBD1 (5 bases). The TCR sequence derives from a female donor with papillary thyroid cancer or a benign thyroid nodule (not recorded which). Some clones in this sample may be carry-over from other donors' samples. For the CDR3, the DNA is TGTGCCAGCCCCGGGGGGATTGAAGCTTTCTTT. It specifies CASPGGIEAFF.